These 23 T cell receptor beta chains were all obtained from the same sample, sequenced in a study of PD-L1 blockade in urothelial cancer. Only in-frame clones appear in the TCRdb table, and some are missing; sequencing was by immunoSEQ multiplex PCR. The data contain roughly 51,000 clones, about four fifths of them singletons. The time point: pretreatment peripheral blood. Source: PBMCs, taken around atezolizumab (anti-PD-L1) treatment. The receptors were gathered from a man in his 70s with urothelial cancer.

The table lists this clone with a count of one. V gene TRBV28 combines with J gene TRBJ1-3, with a weak D call TRBD1 (5 bases). Germline V gene lookup returns CDR1 MDHEN and CDR2 SYDVKM. V dropped 7 bases and J dropped 8 bases, with 15 bases sitting between them. The CDR3 is 13 residues long. The CDR3 coding sequence is TGTGCCAGCATCAGGCAGGGAGGAGACACCATATATTTT. As protein: CASIRQGGDTIYF.

CDR3 amino acids: CASMTGNQPQHF. For the CDR3, the DNA is TGTGCCAGCATGACAGGGAATCAGCCCCAGCATTTT. V is TRBV27 and J is TRBJ1-5; 7 bases match TRBD1. Trimming at V came to 7 bases and at J to 4 bases, leaving 1 base not matched to a gene. CDR1 MNHEY and CDR2 SMNVEV come from the germline V gene (reference sequence). The CDR3 consists of 12 residues.

This chain joins TRBV9 and TRBJ2-7, with TRBD2 matching 10 bases. The CDR3 has 17 residues. Germline CDR1 SGDLS, CDR2 YYNGEE. The J segment lost 9 bases and the V segment lost 3 bases, leaving 18 bases of the junction unmatched. The CDR3 reads CASSATGSGLAGDGQYF. The CDR3 coding sequence is TGTGCCAGCAGCGCTACAGGGTCGGGTCTAGCGGGGGACGGGCAGTACTTC. The variable domain in full, with the rest retrieved from reference TRBV9 and TRBJ2-7, is DSGVTQTPKHLITATGQRVTLRCSPRSGDLSVYWYQQSLDQGLQFLIQYYNGEERAKGNILERFSAQQFPDLHSELNLSSLELGDSALYFCASSATGSGLAGDGQYFGPGTRLTVT.

This clone has just one count. The rearrangement joins TRBV5-1 to TRBJ2-7, with TRBD2 as a possible D gene (6 bases). V dropped 3 bases and J dropped 4 bases, with 17 bases sitting between them. Germline V gene sequence: CDR1 SGHRS, CDR2 YFSETQ. CDR3 size: 15 residues. Written as DNA, the CDR3 is TGCGCCAGCAGCTCGCTGCGGCAAGGGAGGTACGAGCAGTACTTC. Amino acids: CASSSLRQGRYEQYF.

This sequence joins TRBV6-1 and TRBJ2-3, with D hard to call. The V end was cut by 3 bases, the J end by 5 bases, with 9 bases between. The CDR3 consists of 13 residues. Germline V gene data show CDR1 as MNHNS and CDR2 as SASEGT. CDR3 loop: CASSDPGEDTQYF. CDR3 DNA: TGTGCCAGCAGTGACCCCGGTGAAGATACGCAGTATTTT.

This clone appeared a single time. The chain recombines TRBV2 with TRBJ2-5; possibly TRBD1 for D (7 bases). CDR1 and CDR2 (germline): SNHLY, FYNNEI. This CDR3 is 15 amino acids long. V was shortened by 4 bases and J by 4 bases, with 16 bases between the two germline ends. The CDR3 spells CASSVMQGGGETQYF. The CDR3 DNA is TGTGCCAGCAGTGTTATGCAGGGGGGCGGAGAGACCCAGTACTTC.

The chain carries TRBV28 and TRBJ1-5, with D tentatively TRBD1 (6 bases). V was clipped by 7 bases and J by 3 bases, with 16 bases between them. The CDR3 is 15 amino acids. Per germline, CDR1 MDHEN and CDR2 SYDVKM. In DNA form, the CDR3 reads TGTGCCAGCATCCGGGACACACCCTCCAATCAGCCCCAGCATTTT. Its protein product is CASIRDTPSNQPQHF.

The table lists this clone with a few counts. The gene calls are TRBV11-2 and TRBJ2-3, with 7 bases matching TRBD1. CDR3 length: 16 residues. From germline, CDR1 is SGHAT and CDR2 FQNNGV. The J segment lost 9 bases and the V segment lost 2 bases, leaving 14 bases of the junction unmatched. The CDR3 nucleotides read TGTGCCAGCAGCTTACAACCCGGGACAGCCCCTTGGACGCAGTATTTT. This codes for CASSLQPGTAPWTQYF.

V is TRBV5-1 and J is TRBJ2-1, with 7 bases matching TRBD1. This CDR3 is 13 amino acids long. CDR1 and CDR2 from the germline V gene are SGHRS and YFSETQ. With 5 bases clipped from V and 6 bases from J, the junction kept 5 bases outside the gene matches. Written as DNA, the CDR3 is TGCGCCAGCAGACCGACAGGGTCCAATGAGCAGTTCTTC. It encodes CASRPTGSNEQFF.

The V gene is TRBV18, the J gene TRBJ2-5; 8 bases fit TRBD1. The V gene's germline CDR1 is KGHSH and CDR2 LQKENI. The CDR3 spans 13 residues. V was pared by 3 bases and J by 4 bases, with 1 base of the junction left unmatched. In nucleotides, the CDR3 is TGTGCCAGCTCACCCGGACAGGGAGAGACCCAGTACTTC. It codes for CASSPGQGETQYF.

The rearrangement links TRBV27 to TRBJ2-7; TRBD1 matches at 12 bases. The CDR3 sequence is 16 residues long. CDR1 is MNHEY and CDR2 is SMNVEV in the germline V gene (reference sequence). V shed 0 bases and J 7 bases; nucleotides not matched to a gene: 7. The CDR3 bases are TGTGCCAGCAGTTTATCGGGGACAGGGGGCGCGGGAGAGCAGTACTTC. Translated, it gives CASSLSGTGGAGEQYF.

This clone occurred many times. The chain recombines TRBV30 with TRBJ1-5, with D maybe TRBD1 (5 bases). The CDR3 is made up of 13 amino acids. Germline V lookup: CDR1 GTSNPN, CDR2 SVGIG (reference sequence). Trimming shortened V by 3 bases and J by 3 bases, and 9 bases separated the two germline ends. The DNA for the CDR3 is TGTGCCTGGAGCCCGACAGCCAATCAGCCCCAGCATTTT. It translates to CAWSPTANQPQHF.

This clone was picked up a small number of times. The rearrangement links TRBV19 to TRBJ2-3; tentatively, D is TRBD2 (5 bases). CDR3 length: 14 residues. V dropped 5 bases and J dropped 3 bases, with 12 bases sitting between them. Germline lookup yields CDR1 LNHDA and CDR2 SQIVND (reference sequence). The CDR3 protein is CASSFGRRTDTQYF. The CDR3 nucleotides read TGTGCCAGTAGTTTTGGGAGAAGAACAGATACGCAGTATTTT.

This chain uses TRBV6-1 with TRBJ1-1; 10 positions agree with TRBD1. Trimming cost V 10 bases and J 3 bases; bases outside gene matches: 5. The CDR3 totals 13 residues. Looked up from germline, CDR1 is MNHNS and CDR2 is SASEGT. Here the CDR3 reads CAISDRGDTEAFF. The DNA for the CDR3 is TGTGCCATCTCGGACAGGGGGGACACTGAAGCTTTCTTT.

The rearrangement uses TRBV28 and TRBJ1-5; D unresolved. The germline gives CDR1 MDHEN, CDR2 SYDVKM. This CDR3 has 16 amino acids. Trimming stripped 3 bases from V and 2 bases from J, with 14 bases between. For the CDR3, the DNA is TGTGCCAGCAGTTTTGGCCAGGCAAAGGGCAATCAGCCCCAGCATTTT. It is translated as CASSFGQAKGNQPQHF.

The chain is built from TRBV7-2 and TRBJ2-7; D is unclear. Trimming stripped 1 base from V and 5 bases from J, with 12 bases between. This CDR3 has 14 amino acids. The germline CDR1 and CDR2 sequences are SGHTA and FQGNSA. CDR3 sequence reads: CASSLDASKDEQYF. CDR3 bases: TGTGCCAGCAGCTTAGATGCTAGTAAGGACGAGCAGTACTTC.

The chain recombines TRBV4-1 with TRBJ2-1; TRBD2 agrees at 9 bases. This CDR3 spans 15 amino acids. Germline V gene data show CDR1 as MGHRA and CDR2 as YSYEKL. V lost 0 bases to trimming and J lost 4 bases; unmatched junction nucleotides: 1. As DNA, the CDR3 is TGCGCCAGCAGCCAAGAGCTAGCGGGGTACAATGAGCAGTTCTTC. It is translated as CASSQELAGYNEQFF.

The chain carries TRBV5-1 and TRBJ2-1; 9 bases align to TRBD1. The length of the CDR3 is 16 residues. Germline-derived CDR1 and CDR2 are SGHRS and YFSETQ. With V trimmed by 0 bases and J by 4 bases, 5 bases remained unmatched. This CDR3 is CASSLGYGTGYNEQFF. The CDR3 DNA sequence: TGCGCCAGCAGCTTGGGATATGGGACAGGGTACAATGAGCAGTTCTTC.

The rearrangement links TRBV5-1 to TRBJ2-5, with TRBD2 identical over 9 bases. CDR3 length equals 15 residues. V lost 5 bases and J lost 5; bases outside the gene matches: 10. Per germline, CDR1 SGHRS and CDR2 YFSETQ. The CDR3 coding sequence is TGCGCCAGCAGTCGGTTGGGACTAGCTTCGGAGACCCAGTACTTC. Encoded protein: CASSRLGLASETQYF.

The chain is built from TRBV4-1 and TRBJ1-4, with D perhaps matching TRBD1 (5 bases). CDR1 is MGHRA, CDR2 YSYEKL, per germline. This CDR3 comprises 13 residues. The V gene lost 4 bases and the J gene lost 7 bases, with 10 bases spanning the gap. The CDR3 region has the DNA TGCGCCAGCAGCCCGGGACTGCTTGAAAAACTGTTTTTT. Its translation is CASSPGLLEKLFF.

This clone was picked up a small number of times. The chain joins TRBV19 to TRBJ2-2; 8 bases fit TRBD2. There are 12 residues in the CDR3. After removal of 6 bases from V and 6 bases from J, the junction contained 0 bases not matched to a gene. In germline, CDR1 is LNHDA, CDR2 SQIVND (reference sequence). CDR3 loop: CASSGRAGELFF. For the CDR3, the DNA is TGTGCCAGTAGCGGGAGGGCCGGGGAGCTGTTTTTT.

V gene TRBV5-4 combines with J gene TRBJ2-7; unclear D gene. The germline CDR1 and CDR2 sequences are SGHNT and YYREEE (reference sequence). CDR3 size: 14 residues. V was clipped by 1 base and J by 7 bases, with 15 bases between them. CDR3 sequence (DNA): TGTGCCAGCAGCTTGCCCCTTCGGTCGAGTGAGCAGTACTTC. It codes for CASSLPLRSSEQYF.

In its sample, this clone is medium-sized. J is TRBJ1-2 and V is TRBV28; weak D call: TRBD1 (6 bases). Trimming took 11 bases from V and 3 from J, leaving 16 bases between them. This CDR3 has 13 amino acids. The germline V gene encodes CDR1 MDHEN and CDR2 SYDVKM. DNA for the CDR3: TGTGCCCTTGGACAGCCGGACTACTATGGCTACACCTTC. Translating gives CALGQPDYYGYTF.